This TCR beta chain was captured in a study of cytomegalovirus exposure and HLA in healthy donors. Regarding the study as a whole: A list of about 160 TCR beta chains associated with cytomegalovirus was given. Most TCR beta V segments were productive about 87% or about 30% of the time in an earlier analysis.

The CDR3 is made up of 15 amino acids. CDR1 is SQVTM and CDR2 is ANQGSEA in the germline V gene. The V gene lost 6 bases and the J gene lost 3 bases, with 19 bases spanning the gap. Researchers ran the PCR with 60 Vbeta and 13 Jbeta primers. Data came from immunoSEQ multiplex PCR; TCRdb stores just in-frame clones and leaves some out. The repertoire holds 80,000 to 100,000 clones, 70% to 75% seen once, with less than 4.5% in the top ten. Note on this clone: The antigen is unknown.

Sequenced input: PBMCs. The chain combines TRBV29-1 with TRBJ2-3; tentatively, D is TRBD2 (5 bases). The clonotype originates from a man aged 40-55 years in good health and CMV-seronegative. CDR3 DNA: TGCAGCGTAGGGTTTCGGGGAGCGACGACAGATACGCAGTATTTT. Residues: CSVGFRGATTDTQYF.